This TCR beta chain was identified during a study of CD8+ T cells in alopecia areata. This clone was observed a few times. Extracted RNA was reverse transcribed into cDNA, the sequencing template. Assay: immunoSEQ multiplex PCR; the TCRdb copy retains only in-frame clones and omits some. This table has 110,000 or so clones, around 54% appearing once. Treatment noted: oral pan-JAK inhibitor, 5-10 mg twice daily. The length of the CDR3 is 13 residues. CDR1 and CDR2 from the germline V gene are SGHTA and FQGNSA. V gave up 0 bases and J gave up 7 bases, with 10 bases separating them. The clonotype comes from a human donor with alopecia areata. This chain connects TRBV7-2 to TRBJ2-7; maybe TRBD1 (5 bases). Sequencing used CD4+ T cells sorted from blood, obtained at week 24, from a patient treated with tofacitinib. The CDR3 spells CASSLAGKGEQYF. CDR3 nucleotide sequence: TGTGCCAGCAGCTTAGCGGGCAAGGGGGAGCAGTACTTC.